The subject of this entry is one T cell receptor (beta chain). Its antigen has not been determined. No much larger clone is present one base from it, and per-base qualities are unavailable. These data belong to a study of cytomegalovirus exposure and HLA in healthy donors (TCRdb year 2017). Background on the whole study: An earlier analysis of approximately 600 of the donors reported 250 to 300 Gb of sequence data and around 120 million unique TCR beta sequences from around 200 million T cells. High-throughput TCR immunosequencing, statistical association of individual TCRs with disease status, and machine learning were combined to predict cytomegalovirus infection status. Besides the first cohort of approximately 710 subjects, a separate validation cohort made up of over a hundred different subjects was used. Every discovery cohort repertoire had been produced on one sequencing platform. Among the roughly 400 genotyped donors, approximately 81% belonged to the genetic ancestry cluster associated with self-reported Caucasian donors. The number of typed donors differed by locus: roughly 620-630 for A, B, C, DRB1 and DQB1; some 500 for DQA1; around 610 for DPA1; and some 450 for DPB1. An earlier analysis of around 640 of the donors used high-throughput TCR beta sequencing to judge whether each TCR beta V gene segment behaved as functional or pseudogenic. In a later analysis, previously published TCR beta repertoires from about 670 donors were re-analyzed and high-resolution HLA genotyping was added so that TCR occurrence patterns could be studied. The aim of the study was to test whether cataloging public T cell receptors could identify signatures of past pathogen exposure. HLA typing included class I and class II loci at four-digit resolution. Using immunosequencing, the study profiled T cell repertoires from some 670 subjects and related those repertoires to cytomegalovirus serostatus. Because of strong linkage in the cohort, five DR-DQ haplotypes were treated as single units for association and clustering. Roughly 300 gigabases of sequencing data and 70 million to 85 million unique TCR sequences were included in an early release covering about 600 HLA-typed donors. The later analysis used no new phenotypic data to find candidate immune exposures, relying instead on TCR beta sequences and their occurrence across donors. Genome-wide SNP genotypes for about three fifths of the 666 donors were used in a later genetic analysis, which treated that subset as a discovery cohort. Donor age, sex, ethnicity and CMV serostatus were compiled together with the repertoire data. Among 398 genotyped donors of the cohort, an average of approximately 240,000 unique TCR beta nucleotide sequences were sequenced per donor, about a sixth of them non-productive. Beyond this particular receptor, the publication reports: Three of the identified cytomegalovirus-associated TCR beta chains were confirmed in vitro to be specific for cytomegalovirus antigens. In a later analysis, most CMV-associated TCR beta chains were found to appear HLA-restricted, with HLA associations seemingly driven largely by CMV exposure. A group of highly shared sequence variants was considered likely to be a technical artifact of the sequencing pipeline. Across donors, most TCR sequences were observed very rarely, whereas some public TCRs were present in many individuals. Some IMGT-functional V segments, including TRBV6-2 and TRBV6-3, could not be distinguished by the 87-base-pair reads and were therefore excluded. In a later genetic analysis, a missense DCLRE1C variant was associated with V-gene and J-gene trimming of TCR beta chains, and the association was replicated in an independent cohort. Because HLA typing was missing for some donors at each locus, association tests included only the typed subset. Over 15 rarely observed V segments, including chromosome 9 orphons, were excluded from the earlier analysis of several hundred of the donors because counts were too low. The authors suggested that the approach could potentially be generalized to other disease states and immunological phenotypes. This cohort had only TCR beta chains sequenced, and the lack of alpha or paired-chain data limited which features could be detected. A further reported finding was that TCR beta sequences accurately predicted the HLA-A and HLA-B alleles for most subjects in the first cohort. A later analysis associated some 17,000 TCR beta sequences with specific HLA alleles at a false discovery rate of 0.05. In both the original and validation cohorts, the classifier was reported to diagnose cytomegalovirus status with high specificity and sensitivity. In the study, some 160 TCR beta chains were listed as associated with cytomegalovirus. The presence/absence analyses assumed that sequencing depth was roughly uniform across donors, and that assumption may not be true. CMV serostatus was the only immune exposure information available for the cohort. A later analysis found that HLA-associated TCR beta chains were more clonally expanded and had lower generation probabilities than equally common non-associated chains. In a later analysis, TCR association rates were found to vary across HLA loci, with the most associated TCRs seen for DRB1 alleles and the fewest for HLA-C alleles. Correlated functional status among segregating V segments might reflect linkage disequilibrium, but an unknown experimental factor could not be ruled out. According to a later analysis, parvovirus B19, influenza, CMV and Epstein-Barr virus appeared linked to several top co-occurrence clusters. In an earlier analysis of a few hundred of the donors, most TCR beta V segments were observed in productive rearrangements about 87% or about 30% of the time, broadly matching IMGT annotations. According to a later genetic analysis, donors in an Asian-associated ancestry cluster had fewer N-insertions in productive TCRs than the approximately 710-donor mean. Strong co-occurrence of HLA alleles, especially DR and DQ, made assigning TCR associations to individual alleles difficult.

From its cysteine to its phenylalanine, the CDR3 spans 14 amino acids. This entry keeps only the CDR3 DNA: 42 bases, framed from base 1. Cut back by 0 bases and 7 bases, the V and J ends lie 15 bases apart. The CDR1 and CDR2 encoded by the germline V gene are SQVTM and ANQGSEA. The cohort was made up of hundreds of healthy bone marrow donors. All cohort members were sampled while nominally healthy, although unrecorded immune exposures were likely present. The donor tested CMV seronegative, placing the donor among the roughly 350 seronegative members of the cohort. Every donor gave a peripheral blood sample, and the peripheral blood mononuclear cells from that sample were used for TCR beta sequencing. Genomic DNA was extracted from the blood cell samples with the Qiagen DNeasy Blood Extraction Kit. The library was produced with the immunoSEQ multiplex PCR assay. The multiplex PCR relied on a mix of 60 forward primers for TCR Vbeta segments and 13 reverse primers for TCR Jbeta segments. The CDR3 region of rearranged TCR beta genes was amplified from genomic DNA by a multiplex PCR assay. The Illumina HiSeq System was used to sequence the amplified TCR beta libraries as 87-base-pair reads. The paper's data handling went like this. In a later analysis, tens of millions of unique TCR beta chains were counted across the approximately 640 repertoires, and approximately 11 million of these chains were shared by at least two donors. Raw reads were error-corrected and collapsed into unique sequences by a nearest-neighbor algorithm in which closely related sequences were merged to remove PCR and sequencing errors. V, D and J gene segments were assigned by aligning CDR3 sequences to IMGT reference sequences. For a sequence to be retained, a match of at least six nucleotides was required to both a V gene segment and a J gene segment. Rearrangements were called productive when the CDR3 lacked stop codons and stayed in frame with V and J; all others were non-productive. CDR3 was defined according to IMGT convention as the region running from the second conserved V-encoded cysteine to the conserved J-encoded phenylalanine. Sequences without an unambiguous match to a single V gene segment were excluded from the earlier analysis of about 600 of the donors. In an earlier analysis of a few hundred of the donors, a V segment was called functional when productive rearrangements were above 56.7%, and segregating when the standard deviation between donors exceeded 5%. A statistical classification framework was built for diagnosing cytomegalovirus status from the catalog of TCR beta chain sequences. A later analysis assigned V and J genes by comparing TCR nucleotide sequences with IMGT/GENE-DB human TR gene sequences. A later analysis assigned CDR3 sequences and most-parsimonious VDJ recombination scenarios with the TCRdist pipeline. In a later analysis, each TCR beta chain was defined by its CDR3 amino acid sequence together with its V-gene family, and reads lacking a unique V-gene family were excluded. A later analysis removed roughly 590 highly shared, low-generation-probability nucleotide sequences to deal with suspected cross-contamination and a sequencing artifact. A later analysis calculated a clonal expansion index for each public chain from normalized within-repertoire ranks of inferred template counts. In a later analysis, generation probabilities were computed using a VDJ recombination model fitted to out-of-frame rearrangements, and the results were checked against IGoR. A later analysis scored TCR-TCR, TCR-HLA and TCR-CMV co-occurrence with hypergeometric tests, applying a repertoire-size bias correction to TCR pairs. A later analysis estimated false discovery rates by permuting HLA or CMV assignments 20 times. In a later analysis, co-occurring TCRs were grouped using DBSCAN, with TCRdist sequence similarity added in when clustering inside HLA-allele-positive subsets. Repertoires with fewer than 30,000 or more than 120,000 public chains, plus five repertoires with anomalous nucleotide sharing, were excluded from co-occurrence clustering. TCRdb limited this immuneACCESS table to in-frame rearrangements with V and J called. A share of clones is missing; checked studies link under half to unresolved V genes, and the rest is unexplained. For V, J and clone size, that table is used; D and trimming come from the DNA. This sample has over 150,000 clones in its table, and approximately 80% of those were observed once. Clones ranked in the top ten supply approximately 4.5% of the sample.

Recombination connected TRBV29-1 to TRBJ1-1; the D gene remains uncertain. The sequence was collected from a man aged 40-49 years in good health and CMV-seronegative. The sample was PBMCs. The encoded CDR3 is CSVEDGVRAGEAFF. DNA sequence: TGCAGCGTTGAAGATGGGGTGCGAGCGGGTGAAGCTTTCTTT.